This T cell receptor (beta chain) emerged from a study of Graves' ophthalmopathy and Graves' hyperthyroidism. As the starting material, 10 ml of fresh peripheral blood yielded the PBMCs. From RNA, the CDR3 regions of TCR beta chains were amplified and sequenced. HTBI primers primed a first-round RT-PCR, and a second-round multiplex PCR followed. Each CDR3 protein gets one entry after TCRdb re-called the multiplex PCR reads with MiXCR. Of about 740,000 distinct CDR3 sequences in the sample, 40% were seen once. This clonotype was observed many times. The germline gives CDR1 ENHRY, CDR2 SYGVKD. CDR3 length: 15 residues. V was pared by 3 bases and J by 3 bases, with 7 bases of the junction left unmatched.

The sequencing sample was made of peripheral blood. The clonotype was recovered from an adult man with Graves' ophthalmopathy. The chain couples TRBV10-3 to TRBJ1-2, with 7 bases aligning to TRBD1. The DNA for the CDR3 is TGTGCCATCAGTGACCAGACAGGGACAGACTATGGCTACACCTTC. As protein: CAISDQTGTDYGYTF.